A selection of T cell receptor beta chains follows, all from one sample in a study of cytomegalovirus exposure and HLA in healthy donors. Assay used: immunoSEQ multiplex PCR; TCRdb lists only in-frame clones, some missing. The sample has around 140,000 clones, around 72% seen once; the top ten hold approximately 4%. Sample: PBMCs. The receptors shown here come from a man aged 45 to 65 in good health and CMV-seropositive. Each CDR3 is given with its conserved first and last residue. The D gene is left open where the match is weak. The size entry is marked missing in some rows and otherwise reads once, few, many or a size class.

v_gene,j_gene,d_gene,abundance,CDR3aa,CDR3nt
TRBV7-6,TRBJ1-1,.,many,CASSLTRGAEAFF,TGTGCCAGCAGTTTGACCCGGGGGGCTGAAGCTTTCTTT
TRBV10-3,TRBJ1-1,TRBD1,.,CAISEPGTGANTEAFF,TGTGCCATCAGTGAGCCAGGGACAGGGGCCAACACTGAAGCTTTCTTT
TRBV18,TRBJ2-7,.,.,CASSPQQGRREQYF,TGTGCCAGCTCACCACAACAGGGTAGGAGGGAGCAGTACTTC
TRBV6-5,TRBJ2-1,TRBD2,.,CASSSRTSGDQQFF,TGTGCCAGCAGTTCCCGGACTAGCGGGGACCAGCAGTTCTTC
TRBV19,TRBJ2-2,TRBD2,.,CASRDGGEDTGELFF,TGTGCCAGTCGTGACGGGGGGGAGGACACCGGGGAGCTGTTTTTT
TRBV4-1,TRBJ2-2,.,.,CASSQDLQGYGELFF,TGCGCCAGCAGCCAAGACCTTCAGGGTTACGGGGAGCTGTTTTTT
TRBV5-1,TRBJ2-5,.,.,CASTERGFPQETQYF,TGCGCCAGCACCGAGAGGGGGTTCCCACAAGAGACCCAGTACTTC
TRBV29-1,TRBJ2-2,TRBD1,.,CSVVDRGTGELFF,TGCAGCGTTGTGGACAGGGGTACCGGGGAGCTGTTTTTT
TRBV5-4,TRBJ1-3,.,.,CASSPKSGAGNTIYF,TGTGCCAGCAGCCCCAAGTCCGGGGCTGGAAACACCATATATTTT
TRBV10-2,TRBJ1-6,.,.,CASSESSSYNSPLHF,TGCGCCAGCAGTGAGTCCAGCTCCTATAATTCACCCCTCCACTTT
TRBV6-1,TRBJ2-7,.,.,CASGVAGGSYEQYF,TGTGCCAGCGGGGTGGCAGGGGGGTCCTACGAGCAGTACTTC
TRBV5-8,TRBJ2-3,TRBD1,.,CASSWGQGLSTDTQYF,TGTGCCAGCAGCTGGGGACAGGGATTGAGCACAGATACGCAGTATTTT
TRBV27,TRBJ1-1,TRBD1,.,CASSTLTGLGEAFF,TGTGCCAGCAGTACCCTGACAGGGTTGGGTGAAGCTTTCTTT
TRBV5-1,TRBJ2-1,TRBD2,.,CASMRLAGDSYNEQFF,TGCGCCAGCATGAGACTAGCGGGGGACTCCTACAATGAGCAGTTCTTC
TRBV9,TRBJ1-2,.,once,CASSLGEGMGGYTF,TGTGCCAGCAGCCTAGGAGAGGGAATGGGTGGCTACACCTTC
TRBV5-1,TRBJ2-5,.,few,CASSLVPFHQGSGEETQYF,TGCGCCAGCAGCTTGGTCCCCTTCCACCAGGGGAGTGGAGAGGAGACCCAGTACTTC
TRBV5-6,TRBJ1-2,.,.,CASSLRGRGYTF,TGTGCCAGCAGCTTGAGGGGCCGGGGCTACACCTTC
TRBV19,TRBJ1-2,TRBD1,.,CATYRGSNYGYTF,TGTGCCACTTACAGGGGATCTAACTATGGCTACACCTTC
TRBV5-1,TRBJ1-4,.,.,CASSFGSGPANEKLFF,TGCGCCAGCAGCTTTGGAAGTGGGCCAGCAAATGAAAAACTGTTTTTT
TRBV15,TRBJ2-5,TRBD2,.,CATSRGEAGGPGTQYF,TGTGCCACCAGCAGAGGGGAAGCGGGGGGGCCCGGGACCCAGTACTTC
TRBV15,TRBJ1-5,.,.,CATSRGQDYQPQHF,TGTGCCACCAGCAGAGGACAGGATTATCAGCCCCAGCATTTT
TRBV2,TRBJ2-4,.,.,CASKRENIQYF,TGTGCCAGCAAGCGGGAAAACATTCAGTACTTC
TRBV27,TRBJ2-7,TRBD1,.,CASSLSPLGQGYPYEQYF,TGTGCCAGCAGTTTATCCCCGCTGGGACAGGGATACCCCTACGAGCAGTACTTC
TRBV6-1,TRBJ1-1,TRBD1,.,CASNGQGDTEAFF,TGTGCCAGCAACGGACAGGGGGATACTGAAGCTTTCTTT
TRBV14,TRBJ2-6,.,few,CASSRIGDPGANVLTF,TGTGCCAGCAGCCGCATAGGGGATCCTGGGGCCAACGTCCTGACTTTC
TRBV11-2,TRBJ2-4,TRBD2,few,CASSPSSGGHIQYF,TGTGCCAGCAGCCCGTCGAGCGGGGGACACATTCAGTACTTC
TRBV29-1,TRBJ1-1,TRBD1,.,CSASRQGYTEAFF,TGCAGCGCATCAAGACAGGGATACACTGAAGCTTTCTTT
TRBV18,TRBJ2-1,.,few,CASSPEASVVGNEQFF,TGTGCCAGCTCACCAGAGGCCAGTGTGGTTGGGAATGAGCAGTTCTTC
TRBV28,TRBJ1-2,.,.,CASSPSFGYTF,TGTGCCAGCAGTCCCTCGTTCGGCTACACCTTC
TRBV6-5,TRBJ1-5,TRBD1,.,CASSYSGQASNQPQHF,TGTGCCAGCAGTTACTCAGGACAGGCAAGCAATCAGCCCCAGCATTTT
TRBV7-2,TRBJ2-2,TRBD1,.,CASSRQGANTGELFF,TGTGCCAGCAGCCGACAGGGAGCGAACACCGGGGAGCTGTTTTTT
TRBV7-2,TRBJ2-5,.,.,CASSLAGVKETQYF,TGTGCCAGCAGCTTAGCGGGAGTGAAGGAGACCCAGTACTTC
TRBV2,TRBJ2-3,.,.,CASSSLTDTQYF,TGTGCCAGCAGTTCCCTCACAGATACGCAGTATTTT
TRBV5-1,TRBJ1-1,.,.,CASNEGGANTEAFF,TGCGCCAGCAACGAGGGAGGGGCCAACACTGAAGCTTTCTTT
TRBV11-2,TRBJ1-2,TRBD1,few,CASSPWTGDYGYTF,TGTGCCAGCAGCCCCTGGACAGGGGACTATGGCTACACCTTC
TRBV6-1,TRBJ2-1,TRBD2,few,CASSVLAGNYNEQFF,TGTGCCAGCAGTGTTTTAGCGGGAAACTACAATGAGCAGTTCTTC
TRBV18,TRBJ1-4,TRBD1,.,CASSPQTGANEKLFF,TGTGCCAGCTCACCACAGACAGGGGCTAATGAAAAACTGTTTTTT
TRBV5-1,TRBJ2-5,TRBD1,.,CASSRDRAQETQYF,TGCGCCAGCAGTCGGGACAGAGCCCAAGAGACCCAGTACTTC
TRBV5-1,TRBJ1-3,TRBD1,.,CASAPGGSSGNTIYF,TGCGCCAGCGCCCCAGGGGGAAGCTCTGGAAACACCATATATTTT
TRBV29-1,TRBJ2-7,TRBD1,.,CSVATGASYEQYF,TGCAGCGTTGCCACAGGGGCATCCTACGAGCAGTACTTC
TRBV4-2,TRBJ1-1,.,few,CASSQVRDTPPEAFF,TGTGCCAGCAGCCAAGTCCGGGACACCCCTCCTGAAGCTTTCTTT
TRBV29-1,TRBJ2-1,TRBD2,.,CSVAGTSGSYEQFF,TGCAGCGTTGCCGGGACTAGCGGGAGCTATGAGCAGTTCTTC
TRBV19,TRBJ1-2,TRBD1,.,CASSIDRAGGDGYTF,TGTGCCAGTAGTATAGATAGGGCAGGGGGAGATGGCTACACCTTC
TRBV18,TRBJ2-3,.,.,CASSPPSTDTQYF,TGTGCCAGCTCCCCTCCTAGCACAGATACGCAGTATTTT
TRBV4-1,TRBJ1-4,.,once,CASSQGGQREKLFF,TGCGCCAGCAGCCAAGGAGGACAGCGAGAAAAACTGTTTTTT
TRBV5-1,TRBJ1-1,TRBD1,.,CASSGRGITEAFF,TGCGCCAGCAGCGGCAGGGGGATCACTGAAGCTTTCTTT
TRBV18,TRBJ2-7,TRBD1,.,CASSPPGQGEYEQYF,TGTGCCAGCTCACCGCCAGGACAGGGGGAGTACGAGCAGTACTTC
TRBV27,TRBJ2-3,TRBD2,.,CASRKRETSTDTQYF,TGTGCCAGCAGGAAGCGGGAGACTAGCACAGATACGCAGTATTTT
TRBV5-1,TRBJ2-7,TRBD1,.,CASSQQGQGAYEQYF,TGCGCCAGCAGCCAGCAGGGACAGGGGGCCTACGAGCAGTACTTC
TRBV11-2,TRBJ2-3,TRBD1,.,CASSLGATGGADTQYF,TGTGCCAGCAGCTTAGGCGCGACAGGGGGCGCAGATACGCAGTATTTT
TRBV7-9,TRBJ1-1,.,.,CASSLAGEVAFF,TGTGCCAGCAGCTTAGCAGGGGAAGTAGCTTTCTTT
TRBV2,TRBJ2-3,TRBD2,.,CASSERRTSGGDTQYF,TGTGCCAGCAGTGAAAGGAGGACTAGCGGGGGGGATACGCAGTATTTT
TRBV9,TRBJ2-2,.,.,CASNALQTGPTGELFF,TGTGCCAGCAACGCCCTCCAAACAGGGCCCACCGGGGAGCTGTTTTTT
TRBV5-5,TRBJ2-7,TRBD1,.,CASSSLQGALYEQYF,TGTGCCAGCAGCTCCCTACAGGGGGCATTGTACGAGCAGTACTTC
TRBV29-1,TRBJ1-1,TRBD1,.,CSVEVPSVSRTGGMNTEAFF,TGCAGCGTTGAAGTTCCATCCGTGAGCCGGACAGGGGGCATGAACACTGAAGCTTTCTTT